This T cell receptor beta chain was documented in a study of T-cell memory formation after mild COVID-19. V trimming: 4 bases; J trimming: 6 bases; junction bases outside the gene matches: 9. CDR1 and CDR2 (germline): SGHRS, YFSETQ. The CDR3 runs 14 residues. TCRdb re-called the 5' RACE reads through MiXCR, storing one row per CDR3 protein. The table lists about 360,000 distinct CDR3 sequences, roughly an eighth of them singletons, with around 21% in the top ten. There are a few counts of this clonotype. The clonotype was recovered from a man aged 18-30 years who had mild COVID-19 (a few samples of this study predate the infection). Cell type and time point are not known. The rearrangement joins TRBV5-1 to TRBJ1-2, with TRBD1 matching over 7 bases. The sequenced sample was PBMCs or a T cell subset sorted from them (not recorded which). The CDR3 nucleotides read TGCGCCAGCAGCCCCCTGACAGGGTTTAATGGCTACACCTTC. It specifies CASSPLTGFNGYTF.